This TCR beta chain was identified during a study of OX40 agonist ivuxolimab in advanced cancers. Study-level information: Patients received ivuxolimab, an intravenous treatment, every 2 weeks at 0.01 to 10 mg/kg. Three patients showed partial responses: one hepatocellular carcinoma and two cutaneous melanoma cases.

Worth noting for this clone: The antigen remains undetermined.

Profiling relied on immunoSEQ multiplex PCR, and the TCRdb table lists in-frame clones only, not all of them. Found here are approximately 77,000 clones, approximately 87% of them singletons; the top ten hold 6.9%. The CDR3 contains 13 residues. Findings and limits, study-wide: Low normalized clonal expansion also occurred in some nonresponding patients.

Sequences were derived from CD4+ or CD8+ T cells sorted from blood, sampled in a trial of the OX40 agonist ivuxolimab. The receptor comes from an adult with an advanced solid tumor such as melanoma, head and neck, liver or kidney cancer. The chain has TRBV21-1 and TRBJ2-7. TRBV21-1 counts as a pseudogene. The CDR3: CASSKLKCYEQYF. CDR3 nucleotides: TGTGCCAGCAGCAAATTGAAGTGCTACGAGCAGTACTTC.